This T cell receptor (beta chain) was profiled in a study of CD8+ T cells in alopecia areata. Study-level information: Treated patients swallowed 5 to 10 mg of oral tofacitinib twice daily. Overall study findings and caveats: Especially in alopecia totalis/universalis, lesional scalp showed greater clonality than normal scalp did.

On this clone: Its matching antigen is unknown.

Separation by sorting yielded CD4+ and CD8+ T cells from PBMCs. The germline V gene has CDR1 SQVTM and CDR2 ANQGSEA. V lost 1 base and J lost 2; bases outside the gene matches: 6. The CDR3 is 16 amino acids. Reverse transcribed after extraction, RNA yielded cDNA as the sequencing template. Data came from immunoSEQ multiplex PCR; TCRdb stores just in-frame clones and leaves some out. This sample has 150,000 or so clones, with over 80% found just once. The rearrangement joins TRBV29-1 to TRBJ2-1, with 9 bases lining up with TRBD1. Specimen: CD8+ T cells sorted from blood, collected at week 0. The receptor was derived from a human donor with alopecia areata. CDR3: CSVEGGQGTTYNEQFF. The CDR3 DNA sequence: TGCAGCGTTGAAGGCGGACAGGGGACCACCTACAATGAGCAGTTCTTC.